This T cell receptor (beta chain) was obtained from a study of blood T cell repertoires in COVID-19. At the level of the study: COVID-19 samples from acute and convalescent phases originated in the United States, Italy and Spain. The analysed material was cDNA or gDNA that came from T cells, B-cell-depleted T cells, or PBMCs.

As handled by the study authors: From reference gene primer amplification, estimates of nucleated cell counts were derived. Sequenced by immunoSEQ multiplex PCR; TCRdb stores in-frame clones only, minus some. V and J calls and clone size are as listed in that table; D and trimming were resolved from the DNA. The profile shows 40,000 or so clones, about nine tenths of them singletons. Trimming took 1 base from V and 4 from J; bases not matched to a gene: 5. CDR3 size: 16 residues. Germline loops: CDR1 MGHRA, CDR2 YSYEKL. The rearrangement uses TRBV4-1 and TRBJ1-3; 9 bases map to TRBD1. Input material: peripheral blood. The origin of this receptor is a human donor in a cohort sampled during active COVID-19. CDR3 sequence (DNA): TGCGCCAGCAGCCAAGGGACAGGGACAGGGGGAAACACCATATATTTT. Translating gives CASSQGTGTGGNTIYF.